This T cell receptor beta chain was sequenced in a study of cytomegalovirus exposure and HLA in healthy donors. Across the whole study: Within the Caucasian-associated ancestry cluster were around 81% of the roughly 380 genotyped donors.

V lost 4 bases and J 1 base, leaving 10 bases between the germline ends. Germline V lookup: CDR1 MRHNA, CDR2 SNTAGT. This CDR3 region has 15 residues. Study conclusions and caveats: In a later analysis, across HLA loci, associated TCR counts were highest for DRB1, lowest for HLA-C. Association with HLA alleles at 0.05 false discovery rate was found for around 15,000 TCR beta sequences in a later analysis.

For this clone: Antigen: not known.

Researchers ran the PCR with 60 Vbeta and 13 Jbeta primers. Sequencing was performed with immunoSEQ multiplex PCR; in TCRdb, only in-frame clones are kept and a portion is missing. This sample carries more than 90,000 clones, approximately 80% of them seen once, and the ten largest clones take approximately 4%. Sequenced material: PBMCs. V gene TRBV6-4 combines with J gene TRBJ2-2, with D perhaps TRBD1 (6 bases). The receptor was derived from a woman in her thirties or forties in good health and CMV-seropositive. As DNA, the CDR3 is TGTGCCAGCAGTGTGGGACATTTGAACACCGGGGAGCTGTTTTTT. Its translation: CASSVGHLNTGELFF.